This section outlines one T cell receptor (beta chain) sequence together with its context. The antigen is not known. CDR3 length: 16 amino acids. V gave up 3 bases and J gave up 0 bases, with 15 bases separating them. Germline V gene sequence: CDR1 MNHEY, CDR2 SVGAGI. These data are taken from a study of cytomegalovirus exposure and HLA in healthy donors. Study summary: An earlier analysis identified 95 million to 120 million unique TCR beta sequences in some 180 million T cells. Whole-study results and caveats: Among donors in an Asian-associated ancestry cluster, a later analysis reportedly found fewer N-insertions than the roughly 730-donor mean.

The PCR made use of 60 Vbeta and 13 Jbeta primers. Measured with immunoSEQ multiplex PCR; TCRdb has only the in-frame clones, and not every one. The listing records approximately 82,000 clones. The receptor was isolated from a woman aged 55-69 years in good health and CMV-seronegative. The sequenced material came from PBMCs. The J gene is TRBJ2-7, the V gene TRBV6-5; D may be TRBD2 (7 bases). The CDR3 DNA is TGTGCCAGCAGTTATGGCGCGGGGGCCCTCTCCTACGAGCAGTACTTC. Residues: CASSYGAGALSYEQYF.